These 4 T cell receptor beta chains originate from one sample sequenced in a study of blood T cell repertoires in COVID-19. Profiling relied on immunoSEQ multiplex PCR, and the TCRdb table lists in-frame clones only, not all of them. This table has about 130,000 clones, roughly 88% appearing once. Sequencing input: peripheral blood. The receptors were gathered from a man in his forties or fifties with acute or convalescent COVID-19.

This clone was observed a single time. This chain links TRBV5-5 with TRBJ1-1, with D unresolved. Per the germline V gene, CDR1 is SGHKS and CDR2 is YYEKEE (reference sequence). CDR3 length: 14 amino acids. Trimming took off 3 bases at V and 6 bases at J, with 15 bases between the two ends. The CDR3 region has the DNA TGTGCCAGCAGCTCCGGACGGGAGGGCGCTGAAGCTTTCTTT. It specifies CASSSGREGAEAFF.

This clone was counted once. This chain links TRBV5-6 with TRBJ2-2; D not certain. Trimming removed 1 base from V and 0 bases from J, with 16 bases in between. The CDR3 spans 18 residues. Germline V gives CDR1 SGHDT, CDR2 YYEEEE. CDR3 nucleotide sequence: TGTGCCAGCAGCTTGAAGCGCTCGATGCGGTCGAACACCGGGGAGCTGTTTTTT. This codes for CASSLKRSMRSNTGELFF. Looking up the rest from reference TRBV5-6 and TRBJ2-2 gives the full variable domain: DAGVTQSPTHLIKTRGQQVTLRCSPKSGHDTVSWYQQALGQGPQFIFQYYEEEERQRGNFPDRFSGHQFPNYSSELNVNALLLGDSALYLCASSLKRSMRSNTGELFFGEGSRLTVL.

The V gene is TRBV27, the J gene TRBJ1-1; 8 bases match TRBD1. This CDR3 is built from 14 residues. Germline V gene data show CDR1 as MNHEY and CDR2 as SMNVEV (reference sequence). Trimming took 5 bases from V and 1 from J; bases not matched to a gene: 3. In DNA form, the CDR3 reads TGTGCCAGCAGTCAACAGGGGGGGAACACTGAAGCTTTCTTT. Translating it yields CASSQQGGNTEAFF.

This clone was seen a single time. V and J are TRBV7-9 and TRBJ1-6; TRBD1 matches 9 bases. This CDR3 region has 15 residues. The V and J ends lost 5 bases and 8 bases, in that order; junction bases with no gene match: 7. CDR1 and CDR2 from the germline V gene are SEHNR and FQNEAQ (reference sequence). CDR3 DNA: TGTGCCAGCAGCGCAAACAGGGGGCTAGATTCACCCCTCCACTTT. This encodes CASSANRGLDSPLHF. The full variable domain, rest sourced from reference TRBV7-9 and TRBJ1-6, is DTGVSQNPRHKITKRGQNVTFRCDPISEHNRLYWYRQTLGQGPEFLTYFQNEAQLEKSRLLSDRFSAERPKGSFSTLEIQRTEQGDSAMYLCASSANRGLDSPLHFGNGTRLTVT.